A single sample is the source of the 31 T cell receptor beta chains below, sequenced in a study of blood T cell repertoires in COVID-19. Method: immunoSEQ multiplex PCR; TCRdb's copy keeps in-frame clones and lacks some. The sample has under 200,000 clones; less than 90% are singletons. Sample: peripheral blood. These receptors were collected from a woman between 40 and 55 years old with acute or convalescent COVID-19.

V is TRBV6-5 and J is TRBJ1-6, with D unclear. Germline lookup yields CDR1 MNHEY and CDR2 SVGAGI. Trimming removed 4 bases at V and 0 bases at J, with 10 bases between. CDR3 length equals 16 residues. DNA for the CDR3: TGTGCCAGCAGTTCTTTGGTTAGCTCCTATAATTCACCCCTCCACTTT. This codes for CASSSLVSSYNSPLHF.

This chain uses TRBV19 with TRBJ1-4; maybe TRBD1 (6 bases). The germline gives CDR1 LNHDA, CDR2 SQIVND (reference sequence). V was cut by 9 bases and J by 7 bases, with 18 bases left in between. This CDR3 has 14 residues. CDR3 amino acids: CASGGGAWVEKLFF. Written as DNA, the CDR3 is TGTGCCAGCGGAGGGGGGGCATGGGTTGAAAAACTGTTTTTT.

The chain carries TRBV7-9 and TRBJ1-2; no clear D. The germline V gene has CDR1 SEHNR and CDR2 FQNEAQ (reference sequence). The CDR3 is 16 amino acids. Trimming removed 5 bases at V and 1 base at J, with 17 bases between. The CDR3 coding sequence is TGTGCCAGCAGCCCTGGCGCGGGAGGGTATAACTATGGCTACACCTTC. Its translation: CASSPGAGGYNYGYTF.

The CDR3 region is CASSVFQGGGRSGELFF. CDR3 sequence (DNA): TGTGCCAGCAGCGTTTTTCAGGGAGGCGGGAGAAGCGGGGAGCTGTTTTTT. V usage is TRBV5-4 and J usage is TRBJ2-2, with TRBD2 matching 7 bases. V was pared by 4 bases and J by 7 bases, with 16 bases of the junction left unmatched. The CDR3 has 17 amino acids. From germline, CDR1 is SGHNT and CDR2 YYREEE (reference sequence). The whole variable domain, remainder taken from reference TRBV5-4 and TRBJ2-2, is ETGVTQSPTHLIKTRGQQVTLRCSSQSGHNTVSWYQQALGQGPQFIFQYYREEENGRGNFPPRFSGLQFPNYSSELNVNALELDDSALYLCASSVFQGGGRSGELFFGEGSRLTVL.

This sequence joins TRBV3-1 (or the pseudogene TRBV3-2) and TRBJ2-3; 9 bases fit TRBD2. Looked up from germline, CDR1 is LGHDT and CDR2 is YNNKEL (reference sequence). The junction had 11 bases not matched to a gene; V was cut back by 4 bases and J by 6 bases. The CDR3 contains 16 residues. For the CDR3, the DNA is TGTGCCAGCAGCCCCTGGTCCGTAGCGGGAGCGGATACGCAGTATTTT. Its protein is CASSPWSVAGADTQYF.

CDR3 region: CATSRTYRTGKDNEQFF. DNA of the CDR3: TGTGCCACCAGCAGAACATACCGGACAGGGAAAGACAATGAGCAGTTCTTC. The chain joins TRBV15 to TRBJ2-1; 8 bases align to TRBD1. The ends lost 2 bases at V and 5 bases at J; junction bases unmatched: 11. This CDR3 spans 17 amino acids. Germline V CDR1 and CDR2: LNHNV, YYDKDF (reference sequence).

V gene TRBV28 combines with J gene TRBJ1-6, with TRBD1 as a possible D gene (6 bases). The ends were cut back, 6 bases at V and 7 bases at J, with 10 bases in the middle. Germline CDR1 MDHEN, CDR2 SYDVKM. This CDR3 is built from 13 residues. This CDR3 reads CASRQGGNSPLHF. The CDR3 DNA reads TGTGCCAGCAGACAGGGAGGGAATTCACCCCTCCACTTT.

This clone came up once. J is TRBJ2-2 and V is TRBV30; no definite D call. The length of the CDR3 is 13 residues. The germline gives CDR1 GTSNPN, CDR2 SVGIG (reference sequence). V lost 4 bases and J lost 4, with 10 bases in between. DNA for the CDR3: TGTGCCTGGACCCAGACGGGCACCGGGGAGCTGTTTTTT. Its protein is CAWTQTGTGELFF.

The chain has TRBV10-3 and TRBJ2-1; TRBD1 agrees at 8 bases. Per the germline V gene, CDR1 is ENHRY and CDR2 is SYGVKD. CDR3 length: 15 amino acids. With 6 bases clipped from V and 2 bases from J, the junction kept 6 bases outside the gene matches. The CDR3: CAIRKDRAAYNEQFF. CDR3 DNA: TGTGCCATCAGGAAGGACAGGGCCGCCTACAATGAGCAGTTCTTC.

The chain employs TRBV11-2 and TRBJ2-7; D perhaps matches TRBD1 (5 bases). Germline lookup yields CDR1 SGHAT and CDR2 FQNNGV. The V end was cut by 1 base, the J end by 1 base, with 11 bases between. The CDR3 runs 15 residues. CDR3 DNA sequence: TGTGCCAGCAGCTTAGGGCAGGGAAGGTCCTACGAGCAGTACTTC. Protein sequence: CASSLGQGRSYEQYF.

The chain carries TRBV27 and TRBJ2-7; D is undetermined. The CDR3 contains 10 residues. The V gene's germline CDR1 is MNHEY and CDR2 SMNVEV (reference sequence). With 4 bases removed from V and 7 bases from J, the gap between germline ends came to 5 bases. The CDR3: CASSWPEQYF. The CDR3 nucleotides are TGTGCCAGCAGTTGGCCAGAGCAGTACTTC.

As DNA, the CDR3 is TGTGCCAGCTCACCACCCGAGGATGAAAAACTGTTTTTT. Its translation: CASSPPEDEKLFF. V gene TRBV18 combines with J gene TRBJ1-4; no firm D call. Trimming removed 0 bases from V and 6 bases from J, with 5 bases in between. This CDR3 has 13 amino acids. The germline CDR1 and CDR2 sequences are KGHSH and LQKENI.

The CDR3 nucleotides read TGCGCCAGCAGCTCCCCGGACAGGGTACATGAGCAGTTCTTC. As protein: CASSSPDRVHEQFF. This chain uses TRBV5-1 with TRBJ2-1; 8 bases match TRBD1. Germline CDR1 SGHRS, CDR2 YFSETQ. V shed 3 bases, J shed 8 bases, and the junction held 7 bases outside the gene matches. The CDR3 totals 14 residues. The complete variable domain, with remaining parts taken from reference TRBV5-1 and TRBJ2-1, reads KAGVTQTPRYLIKTRGQQVTLSCSPISGHRSVSWYQQTPGQGLQFLFEYFSETQRNKGNFPGRFSGRQFSNSRSEMNVSTLELGDSALYLCASSSPDRVHEQFFGPGTRLTVL.

The rearrangement links TRBV9 to TRBJ2-7; 7 bases agree with TRBD1. Looked up from germline, CDR1 is SGDLS and CDR2 is YYNGEE. The CDR3 loop spans 12 amino acids. V dropped 3 bases and J dropped 4; count of bases not matched to a gene: 1. CDR3 amino acids: CASSAQGYEQYF. The DNA of the CDR3 is TGTGCCAGCAGCGCACAGGGGTACGAGCAGTACTTC.

CDR3 loop: CAWSANSRETQYF. The CDR3 nucleotides read TGTGCCTGGAGTGCCAACTCTCGGGAGACCCAGTACTTC. The rearrangement joins TRBV30 to TRBJ2-5; D not certain. Trimming shortened V by 1 base and J by 5 bases, and 11 bases separated the two germline ends. This CDR3 has 13 residues. Germline V gene data show CDR1 as GTSNPN and CDR2 as SVGIG (reference sequence).

The V gene is TRBV2, the J gene TRBJ1-6; D not certain. V was clipped by 8 bases and J by 8 bases, with 10 bases between them. Per the germline V gene, CDR1 is SNHLY and CDR2 is FYNNEI. The CDR3 is 12 amino acids. For the CDR3, the DNA is TGTGCCAGCCGCGACTCGTATTCACCCCTCCACTTT. It specifies CASRDSYSPLHF.

A few counts support this clone. The gene calls are TRBV3-1 (or the pseudogene TRBV3-2) and TRBJ2-1; 14 nucleotides align to TRBD2. V was clipped by 7 bases and J by 6 bases; unmatched bases: 5. CDR1 is LGHDT and CDR2 is YNNKEL in the germline V gene (reference sequence). The CDR3 consists of 15 residues. CDR3 DNA sequence: TGTGCCAGCAACCGACTAGCGGGGGGGTCCAATGAGCAGTTCTTC. Protein: CASNRLAGGSNEQFF.

The V and J genes are TRBV30 and TRBJ2-5; 8 nucleotides line up with TRBD2. The CDR3 has 13 residues. Unmatched junction bases numbered 10, after V lost 8 bases and J lost 5 bases. Germline CDR1 reads GTSNPN; CDR2 reads SVGIG (reference sequence). The CDR3 DNA sequence: TGTGCCCTAGACGGGGGGGCGCGGGAGACCCAGTACTTC. Translation: CALDGGARETQYF.

V usage is TRBV6-5 and J usage is TRBJ2-3; D is perhaps TRBD1 (5 bases). The CDR3 covers 14 residues. CDR1 is MNHEY and CDR2 is SVGAGI in the germline V gene. V shed 2 bases and J shed 1 base, with 7 bases lying between them. The CDR3 spells CASSYVRGTDTQYF. In DNA, the CDR3 is TGTGCCAGCAGTTACGTCAGGGGCACAGATACGCAGTATTTT.

As to this clone: Other DNA sequences in this specimen translate into the identical CDR3. This sequence joins TRBV28 and TRBJ2-7; D remains ambiguous. V dropped 8 bases and J dropped 0 bases, with 5 bases sitting between them. The CDR3 is 11 residues long. CDR1 is MDHEN and CDR2 is SYDVKM in the germline V gene. The DNA for the CDR3 is TGTGCCAGCCGGAGCTCCTACGAGCAGTACTTC. Its protein is CASRSSYEQYF.

This rearrangement joins TRBV7-2 to TRBJ1-6, with D perhaps TRBD1 (5 bases). The CDR3 contains 16 residues. Trimming removed 8 bases from V and 7 bases from J, with 21 bases in between. The germline CDR1 and CDR2 sequences are SGHTA and FQGNSA. The chain's CDR3 is CASVDLGHGANSPLHF. The CDR3 region has the DNA TGTGCCAGCGTAGATCTCGGACACGGTGCAAATTCACCCCTCCACTTT.

The V and J genes are TRBV5-1 and TRBJ1-1, with D unclear. The germline gives CDR1 SGHRS, CDR2 YFSETQ. This CDR3 contains 14 residues. V was cut by 4 bases and J by 5 bases, with 15 bases left in between. CDR3 residues: CASSLNGDGTEAFF. The DNA for the CDR3 is TGCGCCAGCAGCCTCAACGGCGACGGGACTGAAGCTTTCTTT.

This clone showed up just a few times. J is TRBJ2-2 and V is TRBV29-1; D might be TRBD1 (6 bases). Trimming removed 6 bases from V and 1 base from J, with 12 bases in between. Germline CDR1 and CDR2: SQVTM and ANQGSEA. There are 14 residues in the CDR3. The CDR3: CSVRWTVNTGELFF. For the CDR3, the DNA is TGCAGCGTGCGATGGACAGTGAACACCGGGGAGCTGTTTTTT.

The chain uses TRBV6-2 or TRBV6-3 and TRBJ2-7, with 7 bases lining up with TRBD2. Looked up from germline, CDR1 is MNHEY and CDR2 is SVGEGT. This CDR3 has 15 amino acids. Trimming cost V 5 bases and J 3 bases; bases outside gene matches: 10. CDR3 sequence: CASSATGTTVYEQYF. DNA of the CDR3: TGTGCCAGCAGTGCCACCGGGACTACGGTCTACGAGCAGTACTTC.

The CDR3 DNA reads TGTGCCAGCAGACCTTCCCTAGCGGGGGTGGCAGATACGCAGTATTTT. Its protein product is CASRPSLAGVADTQYF. V gene TRBV28 combines with J gene TRBJ2-3; TRBD2 aligns across 10 bases. Unmatched junction bases numbered 10, after V lost 6 bases and J lost 4 bases. Germline CDR1 is MDHEN and CDR2 is SYDVKM. This CDR3 contains 16 residues.

V gene TRBV27 combines with J gene TRBJ2-1; a possible D gene is TRBD1 (6 bases). This CDR3 region has 14 residues. V gave up 6 bases and J gave up 3 bases, with 12 bases separating them. CDR1 and CDR2 from the germline V gene are MNHEY and SMNVEV (reference sequence). DNA for the CDR3: TGTGCCAGCAGAGACAGGACTCGCTACAATGAGCAGTTCTTC. Its translation is CASRDRTRYNEQFF.

This clone is a singleton in its sample. The chain links TRBV18 to TRBJ2-1; D is perhaps TRBD2 (6 bases). V lost 8 bases, J lost 5 bases, and 16 bases lay in between. CDR3 length: 14 residues. Germline CDR1 and CDR2: KGHSH and LQKENI. CDR3 bases: TGTGCCAGCACAGAGGGACTGGTGGACAATGAGCAGTTCTTC. Translating it yields CASTEGLVDNEQFF.

The chain has TRBV5-6 and TRBJ2-1; 7 bases line up with TRBD2. Germline CDR1 and CDR2: SGHDT and YYEEEE. The CDR3 runs 13 residues. Losses at the gene ends were 1 base for V and 8 bases for J; bases not matched to a gene: 3. CDR3 nucleotide sequence: TGTGCCAGCAGCTTGCGCGCGGGGGATGAGCAGTTCTTC. Residues: CASSLRAGDEQFF.

This clone was seen a single time. The chain uses TRBV24-1 and TRBJ2-1, with 11 bases aligning to TRBD2. The CDR3 runs to 16 residues. The germline V gene encodes CDR1 KGHDR and CDR2 SFDVKD. The trim removed 4 bases at V and 5 bases at J, leaving 6 bases unmatched. The CDR3 DNA sequence: TGTGCCACCAGTGAAATGGGACTAGCGGCAGACAATGAGCAGTTCTTC. It is translated as CATSEMGLAADNEQFF.

The chain combines TRBV27 with TRBJ1-4; no definite D call. Germline-derived CDR1 and CDR2 are MNHEY and SMNVEV (reference sequence). Between the trimmed V and J ends, which lost 3 bases and 4 bases, there was a span of 18 bases. CDR3 length: 17 residues. CDR3 loop: CASSFYPPVGRNEKLFF. DNA of the CDR3: TGTGCCAGCAGTTTTTACCCCCCCGTGGGCCGTAATGAAAAACTGTTTTTT.

The gene calls are TRBV2 and TRBJ1-1; perhaps TRBD1 as D (5 bases). The CDR3 spans 11 residues. Trimming shortened V by 6 bases and J by 7 bases, and 9 bases separated the two germline ends. Germline assignment: CDR1 SNHLY and CDR2 FYNNEI. The CDR3 DNA sequence: TGTGCCAGCAGGGGGGGTGTTGAAGCTTTCTTT. Protein: CASRGGVEAFF. The complete variable domain, with remaining parts taken from reference TRBV2 and TRBJ1-1, reads EPEVTQTPSHQVTQMGQEVILRCVPISNHLYFYWYRQILGQKVEFLVSFYNNEISEKSEIFDDQFSVERPDGSNFTLKIRSTKLEDSAMYFCASRGGVEAFFGQGTRLTVV.